Included here is one TCR beta chain sequence, with context. Which antigen it targets is not known. Base qualities were left out, and no much larger clone turns up one base away. The entry originates in a study of shared clonotypes between healthy human individuals (dated by TCRdb to the early 2020s). Some background on the complete study: The cohort comprised two women and a few men aged 18 to 49 years. Between about 0.94 and 8.9 billion PBMCs per donor were obtained by leukapheresis. The study deeply sequenced blood TCR repertoires of five healthy adults to estimate repertoire size and the extent of clonotype sharing between individuals. For each donor, CD4 naive and CD4 memory were each run on three plates, CD8 naive on two plates, and CD8 memory on one plate. To increase sequencing depth and limit assay-specific biases, TCR repertoire library preparation and sequencing were carried out by different laboratories using diverse techniques. Paper-wide results and their limitations: Sampling was restricted to blood, and TCR repertoires in tissues likely differ from the TCR repertoires found in blood. Because the study included a small number of donors, the genetic and exposure-history diversity represented was limited. Pairwise subsampling led to the expectation that sequencing depth would affect the degree of clonotype sharing among donors. Compared with non-shared clonotypes, the clonotypes found in all four sorted-subset donors had higher generation probabilities. Naive subsets generally had larger estimated clonotype richness than memory subsets. Rarefaction of sorted-subset datasets indicated incomplete sequencing despite the large sequencing depth. When several donors were compared, the shared fraction of clonotypes was around 5% for naive CD4, less than 4% for naive CD8, about 2.5% for memory CD4, and around 0.4% for memory CD8.

TCR CDR3 regions were amplified from genomic DNA by multiplex PCR using the deep immunoSEQ assay. Genomic DNA extracted from each cell subset was distributed evenly over all wells of several immunoSEQ 96-well plates, and each plate served as one replicate. For sorted subsets, each replicate PCR was loaded with 200 ng genomic DNA, equivalent to about 30,000 T cell genomes. Purified libraries were quantified with a Qubit 3.0 fluorometer, sized on a Bioanalyzer 2100, and re-quantified with the KAPA Library Quantification kit. Every immunoSEQ 96-well plate was sequenced on a dedicated single-read 150-cycle Illumina NextSeq 550 flow cell. Per the original workflow: Because the immunoSEQ output held only junctional sequences and lacked quality scores, the filtering could not match the filtering applied to full-length reads. Sequences were annotated with PyIR, a Python wrapper for IgBLAST v1.9, using IMGT germline references to assign V/J genes and CDR3. Any read was removed if the V/J assignment was weak (E-value above 1e-6), the CDR3 was missing, or the read contained stop codons, out-of-frame junctions, or ambiguous translated residues. V3J clonotypes were defined as sequences sharing an identical inferred V gene, J gene, and CDR3 amino acid sequence. To compute the percentage overlap between repertoires, the number of shared unique clonotypes was divided by the size of the smaller repertoire. Three approaches were used to assess repertoire richness: RTK rarefaction, the Chao1 estimator, and Recon v2.1 estimates of unobserved clonotypes. OLGA was used to compute generation probabilities for all TCRbeta clonotypes that the gDNA method yielded from a few donors. TCRdb limited this immuneACCESS table to in-frame rearrangements with V and J called. A share of clones is missing; checked studies link under half to unresolved V genes, and the rest is unexplained. Clonal size and the V and J genes are those of that table, whereas D and trimming came from the DNA. Recorded for this sample are over 950,000 clones; around three quarters of them occurred a single time. Roughly 0.82% of the sample lies in the top ten.

CDR1 and CDR2, looked up from the germline V gene, are SGHTA and FQGNSA. The CDR3, cysteine through phenylalanine, is 15 amino acids long. Solely the CDR3 DNA is kept, with 45 bases framed from the first base. V is trimmed back by 5 bases and J by 0 bases, and the junction contains 3 bases that no gene match accounts for. The donors were healthy, HIV-negative adults who had no recently reported acute infections or vaccinations. All donors were Caucasian adults living in Nashville, Tennessee, USA. CD4+ T cells were enriched by magnetic negative selection, after which naive cells were positively selected on CD45RA and the negative fraction was taken as the memory subset. Blood was collected by leukapheresis, and PBMCs were isolated by Ficoll-Histopaque density gradient centrifugation and then cryopreserved in liquid nitrogen vapor phase. Purity and quantity of every magnetically sorted T cell population were checked by analytical flow cytometry. Genomic DNA was isolated from each sorted fraction and quantified by UV absorbance on a Nanodrop 2000c.

Recombination linked TRBV7-2 to TRBJ1-4; 7 middle bases align to TRBD1. The TCR originated in a man in his late teens or twenties in good health. Some clones in this sample may be carry-over from other donors' samples. The source material was memory CD4+ T cells from PBMCs. Sample cell subset or site, as interpreted from the label and publication: CD45RA-negative fraction. The CDR3 here reads CASSQDRTTNEKLFF. Read as DNA, the sequence is TGTGCCAGCAGCCAGGACAGGACAACTAATGAAAAACTGTTTTTT.